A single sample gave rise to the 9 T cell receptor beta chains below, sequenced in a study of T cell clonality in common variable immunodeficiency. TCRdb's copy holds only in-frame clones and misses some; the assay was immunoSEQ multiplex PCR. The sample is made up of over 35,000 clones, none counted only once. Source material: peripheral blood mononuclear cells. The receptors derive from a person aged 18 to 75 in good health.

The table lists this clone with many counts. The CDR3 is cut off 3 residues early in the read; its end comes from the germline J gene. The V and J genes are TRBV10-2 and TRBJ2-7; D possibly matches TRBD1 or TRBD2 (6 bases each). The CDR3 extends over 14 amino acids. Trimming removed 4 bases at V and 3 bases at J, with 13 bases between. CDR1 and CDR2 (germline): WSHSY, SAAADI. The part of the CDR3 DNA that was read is TGCGCCAGCAGTGGGCGGGACATGAACTACGAG. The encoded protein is CASSGRDMNYE. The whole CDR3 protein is CASSGRDMNYEQYF.

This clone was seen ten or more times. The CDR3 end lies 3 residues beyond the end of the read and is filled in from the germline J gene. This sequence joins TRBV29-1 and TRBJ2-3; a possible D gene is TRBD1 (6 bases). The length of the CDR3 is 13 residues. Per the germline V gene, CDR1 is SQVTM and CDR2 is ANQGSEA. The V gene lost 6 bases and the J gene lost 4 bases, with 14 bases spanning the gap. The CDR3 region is CSVGTFKADTQYF. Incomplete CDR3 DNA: TGCAGCGTCGGGACATTCAAGGCAGATACG.

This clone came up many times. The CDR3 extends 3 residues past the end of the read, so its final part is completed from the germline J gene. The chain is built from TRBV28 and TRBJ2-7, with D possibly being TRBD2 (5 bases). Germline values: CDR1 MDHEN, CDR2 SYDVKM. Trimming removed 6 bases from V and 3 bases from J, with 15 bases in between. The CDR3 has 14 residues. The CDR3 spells CASRRLAGVYEQYF. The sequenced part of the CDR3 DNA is TGTGCCAGCAGACGTCTCGCGGGTGTCTACGAG.

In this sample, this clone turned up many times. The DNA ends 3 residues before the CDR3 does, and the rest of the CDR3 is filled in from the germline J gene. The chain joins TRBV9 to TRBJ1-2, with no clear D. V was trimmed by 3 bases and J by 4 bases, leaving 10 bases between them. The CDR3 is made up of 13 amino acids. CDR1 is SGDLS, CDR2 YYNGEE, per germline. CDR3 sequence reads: CASSGGRGYGYTF. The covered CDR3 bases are TGTGCCAGCAGCGGCGGGCGGGGCTATGGC.

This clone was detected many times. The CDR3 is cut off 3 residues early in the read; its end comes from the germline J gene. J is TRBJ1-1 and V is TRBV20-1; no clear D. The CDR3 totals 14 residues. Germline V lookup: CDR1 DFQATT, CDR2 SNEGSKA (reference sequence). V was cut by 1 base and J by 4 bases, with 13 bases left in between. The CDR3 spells CSARVRDSVTEAFF. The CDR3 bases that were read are TGCAGTGCTAGAGTCCGCGACTCAGTCACTGAA.

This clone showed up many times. Here the CDR3 reads CASSETGASNYYEQYF. The sequenced CDR3 bases are TGTGCCAGCAGTGAAACTGGAGCTTCTAACTACTACGAG. The rearrangement links TRBV6-1 to TRBJ2-7, with D uncertain. The read comes to an end 3 residues before the CDR3 does, leaving the germline J gene to fill in the end. This CDR3 contains 16 residues. The V end lost 2 bases, the J end lost 3 bases, and 17 bases lay between the germline ends. CDR1 MNHNS and CDR2 SASEGT come from the germline V gene.

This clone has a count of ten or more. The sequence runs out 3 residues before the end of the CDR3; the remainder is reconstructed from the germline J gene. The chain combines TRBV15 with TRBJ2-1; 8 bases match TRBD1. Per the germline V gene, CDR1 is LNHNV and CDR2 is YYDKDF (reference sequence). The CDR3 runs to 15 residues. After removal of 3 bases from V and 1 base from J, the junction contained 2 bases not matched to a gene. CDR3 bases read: TGTGCCACCAGCAGCCGACAGGGGTCCTACAATGAG. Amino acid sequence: CATSSRQGSYNE. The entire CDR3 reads CATSSRQGSYNEQFF.

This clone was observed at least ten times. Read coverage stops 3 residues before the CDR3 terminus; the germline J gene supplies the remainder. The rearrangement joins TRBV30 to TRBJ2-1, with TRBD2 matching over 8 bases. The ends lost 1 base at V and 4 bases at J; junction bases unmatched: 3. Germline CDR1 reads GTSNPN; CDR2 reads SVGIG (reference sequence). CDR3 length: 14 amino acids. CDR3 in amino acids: CAWSGVAGYNEQFF. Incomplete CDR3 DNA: TGTGCCTGGAGTGGGGTAGCGGGATACAATGAG.

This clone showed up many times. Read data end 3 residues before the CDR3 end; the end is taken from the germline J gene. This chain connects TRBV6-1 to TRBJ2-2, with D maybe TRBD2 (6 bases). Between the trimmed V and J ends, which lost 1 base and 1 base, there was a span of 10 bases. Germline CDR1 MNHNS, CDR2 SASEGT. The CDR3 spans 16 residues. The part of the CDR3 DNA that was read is TGTGCCAGCAGTGAAGAGGCGCGGGAGAACACCGGGGAG. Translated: CASSEEARENTGE. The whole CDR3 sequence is CASSEEARENTGELFF.